This is a list of T cell receptor beta chains from one sample in a study of T cell clonotyping in hematopoietic cell transplantation. Data came from immunoSEQ multiplex PCR; TCRdb stores just in-frame clones and leaves some out. This table holds under 20,000 clones, about 83% found once. Sequences were derived from peripheral blood mononuclear cells, sampled before stem cell transplant. Receptors originate from a middle-aged man with acute myeloid leukemia. Some clones in this sample may be carry-over from other donors' samples. Both conserved end residues are part of each CDR3. The order of the fields is clone size, D gene, V gene, J gene, CDR3 protein, CDR3 DNA. D genes are given only for firm matches. Only part of the rows carry a size: once, few, many, or a class if the clone is expanded.

NA	TRBD1	TRBV7-2	TRBJ1-4	CASSLGDRVITNEKLFF	TGTGCCAGCAGCTTAGGGGACAGGGTTATTACTAATGAAAAACTGTTTTTT
NA	NA	TRBV5-1	TRBJ1-4	CASGPGTEGEKLFF	TGCGCCAGCGGGCCCGGGACGGAGGGCGAGAAACTGTTTTTT
once	NA	TRBV5-1	TRBJ2-3	CASSSGTQGDTQYF	TGCGCCAGCAGCTCCGGGACCCAAGGAGATACGCAGTATTTT
NA	TRBD1	TRBV11-2	TRBJ1-4	CASSLLGQGLGEKLFF	TGTGCCAGCAGCTTATTGGGACAGGGGTTAGGTGAAAAACTGTTTTTT
NA	NA	TRBV20-1	TRBJ2-7	CSASTDHEQYF	TGCAGTGCTAGCACGGACCACGAGCAGTACTTC
NA	NA	TRBV5-1	TRBJ2-3	CASSPVGAPYPADTQYF	TGCGCCAGCAGCCCGGTCGGGGCCCCCTACCCCGCAGATACGCAGTATTTT
NA	TRBD1	TRBV5-1	TRBJ2-5	CASSFNRGLEETQYF	TGCGCCAGCAGCTTCAACAGGGGGCTGGAGGAGACCCAGTACTTC
once	NA	TRBV7-3	TRBJ2-1	CASSLQGGNEQFF	TGTGCCAGCAGCTTACAGGGCGGCAATGAGCAGTTCTTC
NA	NA	TRBV7-2	TRBJ2-7	CASSLAIGSYEQYF	TGTGCCAGCAGCTTAGCGATCGGGTCCTACGAGCAGTACTTC
NA	TRBD2	TRBV9	TRBJ2-2	CASSAPAGGAVLGELFF	TGTGCCAGCAGCGCCCCCGCGGGGGGGGCCGTGTTGGGGGAGCTGTTTTTT
NA	NA	TRBV20-1	TRBJ2-4	CSARLTPIQYF	TGCAGTGCTAGACTCACCCCCATTCAGTACTTC
NA	NA	TRBV7-9	TRBJ1-3	CASSYQGYSGNTIYF	TGTGCCAGCAGCTATCAGGGGTACTCTGGAAACACCATATATTTT
NA	TRBD1	TRBV5-1	TRBJ2-7	CASSSDRVSYEQYF	TGCGCCAGCAGCTCAGACAGGGTCTCCTACGAGCAGTACTTC
NA	TRBD1	TRBV29-1	TRBJ1-1	CSVATGYDTEAFF	TGCAGCGTTGCGACAGGGTATGACACTGAAGCTTTCTTT
NA	TRBD1	TRBV29-1	TRBJ2-5	CSVDAGGREQYF	TGCAGCGTTGATGCAGGGGGCAGGGAGCAGTACTTC
NA	NA	TRBV5-3	TRBJ1-4	CARSLRLVGHPREKLFF	TGTGCCAGAAGCTTGAGATTAGTGGGCCACCCCCGGGAAAAACTGTTTTTT
NA	NA	TRBV29-1	TRBJ2-3	CSAGSTDTQYF	TGCAGCGCGGGGAGCACAGATACGCAGTATTTT
NA	NA	TRBV7-2	TRBJ2-7	CASSLDFSDYEQYF	TGTGCCAGCAGCTTAGATTTTAGCGACTACGAGCAGTACTTC
NA	NA	TRBV29-1	TRBJ2-3	CSVLHRLGPDTQYF	TGCAGCGTCCTCCACCGGCTAGGCCCAGATACGCAGTATTTT
NA	NA	TRBV4-1	TRBJ2-7	CASSQERPPYEQYF	TGCGCCAGCAGCCAAGAACGCCCTCCCTACGAGCAGTACTTC
NA	NA	TRBV4-3	TRBJ2-3	CASSQVRGAGDTQYF	TGCGCCAGCAGCCAAGTGAGGGGGGCGGGGGATACGCAGTATTTT
once	NA	TRBV7-6	TRBJ1-3	CASSLEAAGSGNTIYF	TGTGCCAGCAGCTTAGAGGCCGCGGGCTCTGGAAACACCATATATTTT
NA	TRBD1	TRBV11-2	TRBJ2-6	CASTRTGGVGWANVLTF	TGTGCCAGCACCCGGACAGGGGGCGTAGGTTGGGCCAACGTCCTGACTTTC
NA	TRBD1	TRBV18	TRBJ1-1	CASSPTGISRSTYTEAFF	TGTGCCAGCTCACCGACAGGGATATCACGATCGACTTACACTGAAGCTTTCTTT
NA	TRBD1	TRBV6-5	TRBJ1-5	CASSPGQGIHPQHF	TGTGCCAGCAGCCCCGGACAGGGGATACATCCCCAGCATTTT